The TCR beta chain described here comes from a study of blood T cell repertoires in COVID-19. The method was immunoSEQ multiplex PCR; TCRdb's version includes in-frame clones alone and lacks a portion of them. This table has approximately 180,000 clones, around 84% appearing once. V was clipped by 1 base and J by 0 bases, with 18 bases between them. The germline V gene encodes CDR1 LNHNV and CDR2 YYDKDF (reference sequence). The CDR3 length is 18 residues. Sample: PBMCs or T cells enriched from blood (not recorded which). This receptor was identified in a man aged 50 to 60 who had recovered from COVID-19. The V gene is TRBV15, the J gene TRBJ1-1; D is ambiguous. The chain's CDR3 is CATSRGLLAGFMNTEAFF. The CDR3 coding sequence is TGTGCCACCAGCAGAGGTCTTTTAGCGGGATTCATGAACACTGAAGCTTTCTTT.